This T cell receptor (beta chain) was recovered during a study of blood T cell repertoires in COVID-19. The CDR3 totals 14 residues. Per germline, CDR1 MNHNY and CDR2 SVGAGI (reference sequence). Trimming at V came to 1 base and at J to 7 bases, leaving 7 bases not matched to a gene. Clones were sequenced by immunoSEQ multiplex PCR, and TCRdb holds only the in-frame ones, with some missing. This table holds more than 300,000 clones, 85% to 90% found once. Sequencing used peripheral blood. V and J are TRBV6-6 and TRBJ2-7; 7 bases match TRBD2. The origin of this receptor is an older woman with COVID-19, enrolled during active disease. CDR3 nucleotide sequence: TGTGCCAGCAGTTACTGGGGCAGGGAGGGGGAGCAGTACTTC. As protein: CASSYWGREGEQYF.